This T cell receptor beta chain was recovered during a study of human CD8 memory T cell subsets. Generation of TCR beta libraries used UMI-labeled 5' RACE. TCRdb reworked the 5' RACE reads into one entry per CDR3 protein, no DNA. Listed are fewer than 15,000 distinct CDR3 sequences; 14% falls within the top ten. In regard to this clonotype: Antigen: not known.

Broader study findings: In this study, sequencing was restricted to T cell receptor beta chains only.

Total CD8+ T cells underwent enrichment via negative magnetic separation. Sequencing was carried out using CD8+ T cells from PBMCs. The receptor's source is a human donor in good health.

The chain's CDR3 is CASSFQVSDREETQYF. The V gene is TRBV5-1, the J gene TRBJ2-5; TCRdb's D call, TRBD1, is unchecked because there is no DNA. The CDR3 is made up of 16 amino acids. Germline CDR1 and CDR2: SGHRS and YFSETQ.